This is a list of T cell receptor beta chains from one sample in a study of T cells expressing NK-cell markers. From the 5' RACE reads, TCRdb lists one entry per CDR3 protein and no DNA. The sample table sets out about 460,000 distinct CDR3 sequences. The material sequenced was blood T cells: a sorted CD56 or NKG2C T cell subset, CD4+ or CD8+ T cells, or bulk PBMC T cells (not recorded which). These receptors were obtained from a woman aged 45 to 65 in good health. The CDR3 runs from the conserved cysteine through the conserved F or W.

TRBJ2-3 TRBV27 16 CASSLSLAGGSDTQYF
TRBJ2-1 TRBV29-1 15 CSVLGPAGGYNEQFF
TRBJ2-1 TRBV27 15 CASSHLGPRGNEQFF
TRBJ2-3 TRBV29-1 13 CSGDSDNTGTQYF
TRBJ2-1 TRBV24-1 18 CATSDSREGLAGANEQFF
TRBJ1-1 TRBV9 15 CASSALETGHTEAFF
TRBJ2-1 TRBV12-3/TRBV12-4 13 CATSPTGGIEQFF
TRBJ2-2 TRBV24-1 13 CAIGTSRTGELFF
TRBJ1-1 TRBV15 16 CATSRVTGQGGTEAFF
TRBJ2-6 TRBV4-2 17 CASSQDQPATGANVLTF
TRBJ2-1 TRBV20-1 15 CSAWELAVSYNEQFF
TRBJ2-1 TRBV5-1 16 CASSLRQRSSYNEQFF
TRBJ2-1 TRBV29-1 12 CSVEGVANEQFF
TRBJ1-4 TRBV12-3/TRBV12-4 15 CASSPQGPLAVKLFF
TRBJ2-1 TRBV28 16 CASSLGASGVQDEQFF
TRBJ1-1 TRBV12-3/TRBV12-4 14 CASSLTRSPTKAFF
TRBJ1-2 TRBV12-3/TRBV12-4 11 CASSSDWGYTF
TRBJ2-1 TRBV20-1 16 CSADYQGTGVPNEQFF
TRBJ2-1 TRBV7-2 12 CASSIPTDEQFF
TRBJ2-5 TRBV7-7 14 CASSFQGFGETQYF
TRBJ2-1 TRBV6-1 15 CASSGWGGTYNEQFF
TRBJ2-3 TRBV4-2 16 CASSQTAGWSTDTQYF
TRBJ2-2 TRBV29-1 13 CSVAPGTTGELFF
TRBJ2-2 TRBV28 14 CATRQGARTGELFF
TRBJ1-2 TRBV20-1 15 CSARDPWVANYGYTF
TRBJ2-3 TRBV12-5 12 CASGPGPDTQYF
TRBJ2-1 TRBV10-1 22 CASREPYSGLAGGPSSYNEQFF
TRBJ1-2 TRBV4-2 13 CASSQDLGVTYTF
TRBJ2-1 TRBV3-1 19 CASSPPFLRGSGSSNEQFF
TRBJ1-1 TRBV30 14 CAWNGDGQYTEAFF
TRBJ1-2 TRBV29-1 12 CSVVGRELGYTF